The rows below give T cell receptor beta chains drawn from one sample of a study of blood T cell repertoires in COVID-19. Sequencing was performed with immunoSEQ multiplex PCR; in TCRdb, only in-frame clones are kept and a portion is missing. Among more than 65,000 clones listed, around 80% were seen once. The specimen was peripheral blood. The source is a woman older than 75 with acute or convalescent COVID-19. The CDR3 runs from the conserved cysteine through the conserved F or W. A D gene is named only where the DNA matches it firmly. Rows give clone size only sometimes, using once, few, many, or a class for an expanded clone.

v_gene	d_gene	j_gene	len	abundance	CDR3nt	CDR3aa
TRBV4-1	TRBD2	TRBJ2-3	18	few	TGCGCCAGCAGCCAAGATCAAGGACTAGCGGGATTGAAAGATACGCAGTATTTT	CASSQDQGLAGLKDTQYF
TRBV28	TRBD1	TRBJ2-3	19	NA	TGTGCCAGCAGTTTCGGGCAGGGGGATCGTTGGGTATACACAGATACGCAGTATTTT	CASSFGQGDRWVYTDTQYF
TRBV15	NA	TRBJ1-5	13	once	TGTGCCACCAGCAGAGATCGGGGTCAGCCCCAGCATTTT	CATSRDRGQPQHF
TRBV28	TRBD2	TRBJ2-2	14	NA	TGTGCCAGCACTAGCGGGAGTTACACCGGGGAGCTGTTTTTT	CASTSGSYTGELFF
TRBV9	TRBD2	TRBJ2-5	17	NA	TGTGCCAGCAGCGCGGACGTAGCGGGAGGGCCCGAGGAGACCCAGTACTTC	CASSADVAGGPEETQYF
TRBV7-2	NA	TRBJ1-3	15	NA	TGTGCCAGCAGCTTAAACCTGGCCTCTGGAAACACCATATATTTT	CASSLNLASGNTIYF
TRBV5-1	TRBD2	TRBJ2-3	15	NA	TGCGCCAGCAGCTTGAGCGGGAGCGGAGCAGATACGCAGTATTTT	CASSLSGSGADTQYF
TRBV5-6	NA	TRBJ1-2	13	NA	TGTGCCAGCAGCTCGCCAGGTGACTATGGCTACACCTTC	CASSSPGDYGYTF
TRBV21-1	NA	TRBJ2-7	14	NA	TGTGCCAGCAGCCCCGACGGAGGACCCTACGAGCAGTACTTC	CASSPDGGPYEQYF
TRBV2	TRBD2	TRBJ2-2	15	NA	TGTGCCAGCAGTGTACTAGCGGGAGGGGACGGGGAGCTGTTTTTT	CASSVLAGGDGELFF
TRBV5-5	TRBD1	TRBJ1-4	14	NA	TGTGCCACCGGAGACAGGGCAACTAATGAAAAACTGTTTTTT	CATGDRATNEKLFF
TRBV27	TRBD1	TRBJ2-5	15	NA	TGTGCCAGCAGTTTATTACAGGGGGCTTTGGAGACCCAGTACTTC	CASSLLQGALETQYF
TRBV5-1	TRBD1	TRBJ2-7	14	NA	TGCGCCAGCAAACCGGGACAGGCGATATACGAGCAGTACTTC	CASKPGQAIYEQYF
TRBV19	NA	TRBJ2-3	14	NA	TGTGCCAGTAGTAAGACAGGTAGCACAGATACGCAGTATTTT	CASSKTGSTDTQYF
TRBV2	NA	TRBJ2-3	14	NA	TGTGCCAGCAAATCACCACTGAGCACAGATACGCAGTATTTT	CASKSPLSTDTQYF
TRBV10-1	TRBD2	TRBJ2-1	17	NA	TGCGCCAGCAGTGAGTCGGGTAGCGGGAGGGCCGGGAATGAGCAGTTCTTC	CASSESGSGRAGNEQFF
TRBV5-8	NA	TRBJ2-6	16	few	TGTGCCAGCAGCTTTTCCGGTAACTCTGGGGCCAACGTCCTGACTTTC	CASSFSGNSGANVLTF
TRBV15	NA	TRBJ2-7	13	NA	TGTGCCACCAGCAGGACCGGGGGAGACGAGCAGTACTTC	CATSRTGGDEQYF
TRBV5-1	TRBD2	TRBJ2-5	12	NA	TGCGCCAGCAGCTTGGAGCGGGGGACCCAGTACTTC	CASSLERGTQYF
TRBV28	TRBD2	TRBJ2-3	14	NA	TGTGCCAGCAGTTTATGGGCGGGAGAGTTAACGCAGTATTTT	CASSLWAGELTQYF
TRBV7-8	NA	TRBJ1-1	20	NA	TGTGCCAGCAGCTTAGGTACAATTACCAGGGGAATAAGTAAGAACACTGAAGCTTTCTTT	CASSLGTITRGISKNTEAFF
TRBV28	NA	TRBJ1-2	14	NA	TGTGCCACGTCGGGGGGATCCGGGACCGCCACGAAAACCTTC	CATSGGSGTATKTF
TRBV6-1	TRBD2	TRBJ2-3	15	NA	TGTGCCAGCAGTGTAGCGGGAGGGCCCGCAGATACGCAGTATTTT	CASSVAGGPADTQYF
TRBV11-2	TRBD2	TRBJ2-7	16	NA	TGTGCCAGCAGCTTTTTCACTACTAGCGGGAGGTACGAGCAGTACTTC	CASSFFTTSGRYEQYF
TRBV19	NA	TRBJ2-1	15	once	TGTGCCAGTAGGGTCGAGGAGGGGAGAAACAATGAGCAGTTCTTC	CASRVEEGRNNEQFF